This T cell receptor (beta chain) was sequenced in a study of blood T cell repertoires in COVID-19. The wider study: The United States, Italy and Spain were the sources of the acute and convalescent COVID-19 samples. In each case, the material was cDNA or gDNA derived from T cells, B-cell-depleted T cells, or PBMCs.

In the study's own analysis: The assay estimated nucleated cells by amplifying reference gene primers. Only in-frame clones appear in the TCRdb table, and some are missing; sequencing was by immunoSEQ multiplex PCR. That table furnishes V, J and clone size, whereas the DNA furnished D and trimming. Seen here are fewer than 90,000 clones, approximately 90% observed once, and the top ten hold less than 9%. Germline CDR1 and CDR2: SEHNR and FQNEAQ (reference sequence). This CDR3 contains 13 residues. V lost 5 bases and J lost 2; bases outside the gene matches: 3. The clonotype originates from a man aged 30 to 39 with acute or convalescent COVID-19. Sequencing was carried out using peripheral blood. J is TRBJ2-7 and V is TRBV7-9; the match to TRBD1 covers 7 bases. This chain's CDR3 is CASSKQGTYEQYF. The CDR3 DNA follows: TGTGCCAGCAGCAAACAGGGGACCTACGAGCAGTACTTC.